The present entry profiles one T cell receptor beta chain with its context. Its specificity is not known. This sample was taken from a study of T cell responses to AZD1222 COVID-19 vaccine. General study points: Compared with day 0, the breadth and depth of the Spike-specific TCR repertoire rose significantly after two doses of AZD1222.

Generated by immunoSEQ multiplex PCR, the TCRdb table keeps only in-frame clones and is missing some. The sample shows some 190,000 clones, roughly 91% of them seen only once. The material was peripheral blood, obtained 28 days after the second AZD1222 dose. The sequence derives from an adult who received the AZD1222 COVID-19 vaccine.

The CDR3 DNA reads as TGTGCCAGCAGCCCCCAGGGCGAAAGCTACGAGCAGTACTTC. It translates to CASSPQGESYEQYF. The chain is built from TRBV11-3 and TRBJ2-7; a weak D match, TRBD1 (5 bases). CDR3 size: 14 residues. Germline assignment: CDR1 SGHNT and CDR2 YENEEA. Trimming left V 5 bases short and J 3 bases short, with 14 bases between.